Below are 20 T cell receptor beta chains sequenced from a single sample in a study of cytomegalovirus exposure and HLA in healthy donors. Amplification used 60 Vbeta primers and 13 Jbeta primers. Assay used: immunoSEQ multiplex PCR; TCRdb lists only in-frame clones, some missing. The sample contains over 65,000 clones, about 77% of which appear only once. The sequenced sample consisted of PBMCs. The source of these receptors is a man aged 35-49 years in good health and CMV-seronegative.

This chain joins TRBV29-1 and TRBJ2-5; D is possibly TRBD1 (5 bases). Looked up from germline, CDR1 is SQVTM and CDR2 is ANQGSEA. V lost 3 bases, J lost 4 bases, and 12 bases lay in between. The CDR3 extends over 13 amino acids. In DNA, the CDR3 is TGCAGCGTTGATCTATTAAGGGGAGAGACCCAGTACTTC. Residues: CSVDLLRGETQYF.

This clone was counted only a few times. V and J are TRBV6-1 and TRBJ2-6; D call uncertain. The CDR3 covers 16 residues. Per germline, CDR1 MNHNS and CDR2 SASEGT. Between the trimmed V and J ends, which lost 2 bases and 1 base, there was a span of 9 bases. The DNA for the CDR3 is TGTGCCAGCAGTGAATTGAACTATTCTGGGGCCAACGTCCTGACTTTC. This sequence encodes CASSELNYSGANVLTF.

The J gene is TRBJ2-7, the V gene TRBV29-1, with unresolved D. The CDR3 extends over 13 amino acids. Germline CDR1 is SQVTM and CDR2 is ANQGSEA. V was cut by 4 bases and J by 1 base, with 11 bases left in between. The CDR3 nucleotides read TGCAGCGTTGTATATCACGGGTCCTACGAGCAGTACTTC. Its translation: CSVVYHGSYEQYF.

This clone has more than one count but fewer than ten. A far larger clone is one nucleotide away, so this likely arose from a read error. The sample contains more than one DNA sequence encoding this CDR3. This chain connects TRBV7-9 to TRBJ1-1; no clear D gene. Germline assignment: CDR1 SEHNR and CDR2 FQNEAQ (reference sequence). The CDR3 length is 16 residues. The CDR3 here is CASSLSKANRNTEAFF. CDR3 nucleotide sequence: TGTGCTAGCAGCTTATCAAAAGCGAATCGGAACACTGAAGCTTTCTTT.

V and J are TRBV7-2 and TRBJ1-5, with D perhaps matching TRBD1 (5 bases). Trimming pared 5 bases from V and 2 bases from J, leaving 10 bases between. The CDR3 length is 14 residues. Germline values: CDR1 SGHTA, CDR2 FQGNSA. The CDR3 coding sequence is TGTGCCAGCAGCCCTCGGGGGGGCAATCAGCCCCAGCATTTT. It encodes CASSPRGGNQPQHF. The entire variable domain, with the rest obtained from reference TRBV7-2 and TRBJ1-5, is as follows: GAGVSQSPSNKVTEKGKDVELRCDPISGHTALYWYRQSLGQGLEFLIYFQGNSAPDKSGLPSDRFSAERTGGSVSTLTIQRTQQEDSAVYLCASSPRGGNQPQHFGDGTRLSIL.

This clone was counted only a few times. The chain links TRBV4-1 to TRBJ2-7; TRBD2 matches at 10 bases. The CDR3 is 16 amino acids. With 3 bases clipped from V and 0 bases from J, the junction kept 5 bases outside the gene matches. Germline CDR1 reads MGHRA; CDR2 reads YSYEKL. CDR3 sequence: CASSHSIAGGSYEQYF. The CDR3 DNA sequence: TGCGCCAGCAGCCATTCCATAGCGGGGGGCTCCTACGAGCAGTACTTC.

The chain is built from TRBV5-1 and TRBJ2-2, with D perhaps TRBD2 (6 bases). CDR3 length: 16 residues. Germline loops: CDR1 SGHRS, CDR2 YFSETQ. The ends were cut back, 4 bases at V and 4 bases at J, with 17 bases in the middle. This chain's CDR3 is CASSVQTRRVTGELFF. DNA of the CDR3: TGCGCCAGCAGCGTTCAGACCCGGAGGGTCACCGGGGAGCTGTTTTTT.

V gene TRBV20-1 combines with J gene TRBJ2-1; no definite D call. Germline CDR1 is DFQATT and CDR2 is SNEGSKA (reference sequence). Trimming stripped 5 bases from V and 6 bases from J, with 5 bases between. This CDR3 has 10 residues. CDR3 loop: CSAASNEQFF. The CDR3 nucleotides are TGCAGTGCTGCTAGCAATGAGCAGTTCTTC.

In its sample, this clone was seen once. V gene TRBV2 combines with J gene TRBJ1-5, with a tentative D call TRBD1 (5 bases). This CDR3 has 14 amino acids. The V gene's germline CDR1 is SNHLY and CDR2 FYNNEI. Trimming shortened V by 3 bases and J by 4 bases, and 10 bases separated the two germline ends. CDR3 amino acids: CASSEGQGNQPQHF. In DNA, the CDR3 is TGTGCCAGCAGTGAGGGGCAGGGAAATCAGCCCCAGCATTTT. Together with reference TRBV2 and TRBJ1-5, the CDR3 gives the full variable domain: EPEVTQTPSHQVTQMGQEVILRCVPISNHLYFYWYRQILGQKVEFLVSFYNNEISEKSEIFDDQFSVERPDGSNFTLKIRSTKLEDSAMYFCASSEGQGNQPQHFGDGTRLSIL.

The chain has TRBV7-2 and TRBJ2-2; 10 nucleotides agree with TRBD2. CDR3 length: 17 residues. The V gene's germline CDR1 is SGHTA and CDR2 FQGNSA. The V and J ends lost 2 bases and 6 bases, in that order; junction bases with no gene match: 9. The CDR3 DNA sequence: TGTGCCAGCAGCTTATCCCGGACTAGCGGTGGGGCCGGGGAGCTGTTTTTT. It encodes CASSLSRTSGGAGELFF.

As DNA, the CDR3 is TGTGCCAGTAGTTGGAGACTAGCGGGAGGGCAAGAGACCCAGTACTTC. As protein: CASSWRLAGGQETQYF. This chain links TRBV19 with TRBJ2-5, with TRBD2 matching 14 bases. The J segment lost 2 bases and the V segment lost 5 bases, leaving 4 bases of the junction unmatched. Germline V lookup: CDR1 LNHDA, CDR2 SQIVND (reference sequence). The CDR3 totals 16 residues.

By share of the sample, this clone is medium-sized (0.01 to 0.1%). The chain joins TRBV5-1 to TRBJ1-1; D may be TRBD1 (6 bases). Germline CDR1 is SGHRS and CDR2 is YFSETQ. The CDR3 consists of 19 residues. Trimming left V 3 bases short and J 0 bases short, with 24 bases between. The CDR3 region has the DNA TGCGCCAGCAGCTCTGCGACCCTTAGGACAGTCGTTATGAACACTGAAGCTTTCTTT. It is translated as CASSSATLRTVVMNTEAFF.

The chain recombines TRBV5-1 with TRBJ1-2; TRBD1 is a possible D gene (6 bases). CDR1 is SGHRS and CDR2 is YFSETQ in the germline V gene. V was cut by 4 bases and J by 6 bases, with 10 bases left in between. This CDR3 has 12 amino acids. As DNA, the CDR3 is TGCGCCAGCAGCCGGGACACAGATGGCTACACCTTC. Encoded protein: CASSRDTDGYTF. The variable domain in full, with the rest retrieved from reference TRBV5-1 and TRBJ1-2, is KAGVTQTPRYLIKTRGQQVTLSCSPISGHRSVSWYQQTPGQGLQFLFEYFSETQRNKGNFPGRFSGRQFSNSRSEMNVSTLELGDSALYLCASSRDTDGYTFGSGTRLTVV.

This chain links TRBV2 with TRBJ1-5; a possible D gene is TRBD1 (5 bases). The V end lost 8 bases, the J end lost 3 bases, and 11 bases lay between the germline ends. The CDR3 has 13 residues. Germline CDR1 reads SNHLY; CDR2 reads FYNNEI. In nucleotides, the CDR3 is TGTGCCAGCGGGCGACAGATCAATCAGCCCCAGCATTTT. This codes for CASGRQINQPQHF.

CDR3 DNA: TGTGCCAGCAGTTCAGGGGGCGCGACTGTCAGGACTGAAGCTTTCTTT. The encoded protein is CASSSGGATVRTEAFF. The chain is built from TRBV28 and TRBJ1-1; TRBD1 matches at 8 bases. With V trimmed by 4 bases and J by 5 bases, 12 bases remained unmatched. Germline values: CDR1 MDHEN, CDR2 SYDVKM. The CDR3 has 16 amino acids.

The chain recombines TRBV6-5 with TRBJ1-1; D is undetermined. Germline CDR1 and CDR2: MNHEY and SVGAGI. Trimming removed 6 bases at V and 5 bases at J, with 16 bases between. CDR3 size: 14 residues. The chain's CDR3 is CASSTLQALTEAFF. The CDR3 nucleotides are TGTGCCAGCAGCACCCTCCAGGCCCTTACTGAAGCTTTCTTT.

The V call is TRBV7-6, the J call TRBJ2-1, with D hard to call. CDR1 and CDR2 (germline): SGHVS, FNYEAQ. This CDR3 region has 11 residues. Trimming removed 1 base from V and 8 bases from J, with 3 bases in between. The CDR3 nucleotides are TGTGCCAGCAGCTTAGGCGATGAGCAGTTCTTC. This sequence encodes CASSLGDEQFF. Combining the CDR3 with reference TRBV7-6 and TRBJ2-1 gives the whole variable domain GAGVSQSPRYKVTKRGQDVALRCDPISGHVSLYWYRQALGQGPEFLTYFNYEAQQDKSGLPNDRFSAERPEGSISTLTIQRTEQRDSAMYRCASSLGDEQFFGPGTRLTVL.

The gene calls are TRBV5-6 and TRBJ2-7, with D possibly being TRBD1 (6 bases). Germline loops: CDR1 SGHDT, CDR2 YYEEEE. V was cut by 3 bases and J by 0 bases, with 25 bases left in between. The CDR3 is 19 amino acids. CDR3 residues: CASSSLPPLGTSNSYEQYF. As DNA, the CDR3 is TGTGCCAGCAGCTCCCTCCCCCCCCTAGGGACATCAAACTCCTACGAGCAGTACTTC.

V and J are TRBV15 and TRBJ2-7; a possible D gene is TRBD1 (5 bases). Per germline, CDR1 LNHNV and CDR2 YYDKDF (reference sequence). V lost 3 bases and J 6 bases, leaving 12 bases between the germline ends. The CDR3 has 13 amino acids. In DNA form, the CDR3 reads TGTGCCACCAGCAGGGACACCTGGGGCGAGCAGTACTTC. Protein sequence: CATSRDTWGEQYF.

V is TRBV28 and J is TRBJ2-3; TRBD1 matches 11 bases. V dropped 6 bases and J dropped 4; count of bases not matched to a gene: 6. CDR1 and CDR2 (germline): MDHEN, SYDVKM. The CDR3 covers 15 residues. CDR3 bases: TGTGCCAGCAGGACCGGGACAGGGGGACCAGATACGCAGTATTTT. The encoded protein is CASRTGTGGPDTQYF.